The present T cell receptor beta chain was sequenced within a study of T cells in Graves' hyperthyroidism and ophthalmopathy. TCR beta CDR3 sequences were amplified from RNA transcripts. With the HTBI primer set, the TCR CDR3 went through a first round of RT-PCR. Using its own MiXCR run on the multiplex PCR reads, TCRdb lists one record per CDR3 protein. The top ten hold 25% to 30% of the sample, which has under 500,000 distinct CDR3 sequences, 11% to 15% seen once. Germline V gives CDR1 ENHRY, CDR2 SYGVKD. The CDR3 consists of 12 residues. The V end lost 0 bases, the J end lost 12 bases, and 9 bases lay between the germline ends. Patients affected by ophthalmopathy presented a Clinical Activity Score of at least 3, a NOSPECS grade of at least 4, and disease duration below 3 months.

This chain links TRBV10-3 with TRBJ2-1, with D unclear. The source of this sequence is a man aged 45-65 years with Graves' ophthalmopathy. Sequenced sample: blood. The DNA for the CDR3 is TGTGCCATCAGTGAGTCGATTTGGTGGCAGTTCTTC. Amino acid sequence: CAISESIWWQFF.